This paragraph reports one T cell receptor (beta chain). The antigen is unknown. TCRdb reprocessed the 5' RACE reads via MiXCR and lists one record per CDR3 protein. The sample yields roughly 330,000 distinct CDR3 sequences, 6.8% seen once. This specimen comes from a study of T cells after yellow fever vaccination. Study observations and caveats: Researchers cautioned that FACS-sorted repertoires could harbor abundant clonotypes contaminating from the bulk population. The CD4 compartment and the CD8 compartment contained a small share of clonotypes in common. After the booster, roughly 96% of CD4 and 75% to 90% of CD8 primary-response clones were re-detected.

CDR1 is SQVTM and CDR2 is ANQGSEA in the germline V gene. V lost 4 bases and J lost 3, with 13 bases in between. This CDR3 comprises 14 residues. This TCR was recovered from a man between 18 and 35 years old who received the YFV17D yellow fever vaccine. The sample here was PBMCs, taken about 41 days after the first yellow fever vaccination. This chain links TRBV29-1 with TRBJ2-1, with a possible D match to TRBD1 (6 bases). CDR3 protein: CSVGLPDSYNEQFF. In DNA, the CDR3 is TGCAGCGTTGGGTTACCGGACAGCTACAATGAGCAGTTCTTC.